This T cell receptor (beta chain) was identified during a study of CD8 T cells in ankylosing spondylitis. TCRdb re-called the 5' RACE reads through MiXCR, storing one row per CDR3 protein. The table has approximately 350,000 distinct CDR3 sequences, around 20% seen once. Study findings and constraints: In reactive arthritis synovial fluid and blood, some motif variants had been reported before. Among TCR beta sequences, a motif of eight highly homologous variants appeared characteristic of ankylosing spondylitis blood. CD8+ cells made up the disease-linked clones, which were relatively rare in peripheral blood.

This CDR3 contains 15 residues. V was pared by 6 bases and J by 3 bases, with 10 bases of the junction left unmatched. CDR1 is MNHNS and CDR2 is SASEGT in the germline V gene. This clonotype has only a few counts. Its antigen is unknown. Sequenced: blood, either unsorted or a sorted T cell fraction (not recorded which). The chain is built from TRBV6-1 and TRBJ1-2, with TRBD1 matching 7 bases. The source is a male donor with ankylosing spondylitis or in good health (not recorded which). The CDR3: CASSQQGPADYGYTF. As DNA, the CDR3 is TGTGCCAGCAGCCAACAGGGGCCCGCTGACTATGGCTACACCTTC.